This T cell receptor (beta chain) was recorded in a study of blood T cell repertoires in COVID-19. Whole-study context: Samples of COVID-19 (acute and convalescent) were obtained from the United States, Italy and Spain.

The study assigned cohorts using participant-reported clinical history. Study processing details: Amplification with reference gene primers provided the estimates of nucleated cell counts. Assay used: immunoSEQ multiplex PCR; TCRdb lists only in-frame clones, some missing. Clone size and V and J calls were adopted from that table, with D and trimming inferred from the DNA. The sample lists fewer than 350,000 clones, just under 90% occurring once. The CDR3 consists of 14 residues. Germline V lookup: CDR1 SGHDT, CDR2 YYEEEE. V lost 3 bases and J 4 bases, leaving 11 bases between the germline ends. The chain carries TRBV5-6 and TRBJ1-3; D unclear. This TCR was recovered from a woman under 40 with acute COVID-19. Sequences were obtained from PBMCs or T cells enriched from blood (not recorded which). The CDR3 is CASSSPGSGNTIYF. The CDR3 region has the DNA TGTGCCAGCAGCTCTCCGGGGTCCGGAAACACCATATATTTT.